Following are 17 T cell receptor beta chains from one sample sequenced in a study of T cells in Graves' hyperthyroidism and ophthalmopathy. RNA transcripts were the template for amplifying TCR beta CDR3 regions. The HTBI primer set drove a first-round RT-PCR of the TCR CDR3. TCRdb called the multiplex PCR reads again in MiXCR, with one record for every CDR3 protein. The table records around 560,000 distinct CDR3 sequences, 16% of them present only once. The sequencing input was blood. Source of these receptors: a young woman with Graves' hyperthyroidism.

There are a few counts of this clonotype. The V call is TRBV19, the J call TRBJ2-7; D is perhaps TRBD2 (5 bases). Trimming took 5 bases from V and 4 from J, leaving 12 bases between them. The CDR3 sequence is 13 residues long. Per the germline V gene, CDR1 is LNHDA and CDR2 is SQIVND (reference sequence). In DNA, the CDR3 is TGTGCCAGTAGTGCCGGGAAGGGATACGAGCAGTACTTC. Encoded protein: CASSAGKGYEQYF.

This clonotype was counted between two and nine times. This rearrangement joins TRBV5-4 to TRBJ1-2, with D possibly being TRBD1 (5 bases). Trimming shortened V by 5 bases and J by 6 bases, and 14 bases separated the two germline ends. From germline, CDR1 is SGHNT and CDR2 YYREEE (reference sequence). There are 13 residues in the CDR3. CDR3 nucleotide sequence: TGTGCCAGCAGTTCTACCCAGGGAAATGGCTACACCTTC. Its translation: CASSSTQGNGYTF.

As to this clonotype: The CDR3 ends on some other residue instead of the conserved phenylalanine or tryptophan, so this is likely a read error. The chain couples TRBV12-3 or TRBV12-4 to TRBJ1-2; TRBD1 matches at 7 bases. V was pared by 0 bases and J by 2 bases, with 3 bases of the junction left unmatched. This CDR3 region has 15 residues. For the CDR3, the DNA is TGTGCCAGCAGTTTAGCGACAGGGTACAACTATGGCTACACCCTC. It is translated as CASSLATGYNYGYTL.

This clonotype occurred a few times. The CDR3 DNA follows: TGTGCCAGCAGTTCTTACAGGGAAAAATCCCCCTACGAGCAGTACTTC. Translating gives CASSSYREKSPYEQYF. The chain has TRBV27 and TRBJ2-7; tentatively, D is TRBD1 (6 bases). Germline V gives CDR1 MNHEY, CDR2 SMNVEV (reference sequence). Trimming pared 4 bases from V and 2 bases from J, leaving 18 bases between. This CDR3 is 16 amino acids long.

The rearrangement uses TRBV6-1 and TRBJ2-1; D not certain. Trimming took off 11 bases at V and 7 bases at J, with 12 bases between the two ends. The germline CDR1 and CDR2 sequences are MNHNS and SASEGT. CDR3 length: 11 residues. The CDR3 coding sequence is TGTGCCGTACCAGCGTATAATGAGCAGTTCTTC. As protein: CAVPAYNEQFF.

CDR3 loop: CASSMRGPDQPQHF. The CDR3 region has the DNA TGTGCCAGTAGTATGAGGGGGCCGGATCAGCCCCAGCATTTT. This chain joins TRBV19 and TRBJ1-5; TRBD1 matches at 7 bases. The CDR3 has 14 amino acids. CDR1 and CDR2 from the germline V gene are LNHDA and SQIVND (reference sequence). Trimming removed 3 bases from V and 5 bases from J; junction bases left unmatched: 4.

At least ten counts were recorded for this clonotype. The chain uses TRBV20-1 and TRBJ1-4, with 10 positions matching TRBD1. Per the germline V gene, CDR1 is DFQATT and CDR2 is SNEGSKA (reference sequence). The V and J ends lost 5 bases and 8 bases, in that order; junction bases with no gene match: 8. This CDR3 region has 14 residues. As DNA, the CDR3 is TGCAGTGCTCGTTCGACAGGGGGCGGCGAAAAACTGTTTTTT. Protein sequence: CSARSTGGGEKLFF.

In this sample, this clonotype turned up a few times. The chain carries TRBV7-9 and TRBJ1-1, with 8 bases fitting TRBD1. CDR3 length equals 15 residues. Germline trimming cut 4 bases from V and 4 bases from J; bases unmatched to any gene: 8. In germline, CDR1 is SEHNR, CDR2 FQNEAQ (reference sequence). Here the CDR3 reads CASSYLTGEITEAFF. In DNA form, the CDR3 reads TGTGCCAGCAGCTATTTGACAGGGGAGATCACTGAAGCTTTCTTT.

This clonotype was seen at least ten times. It is unclear where the CDR3 begins or ends on the DNA, so no DNA is shown, and the CDR3 is as TCRdb lists it. The V gene is TRBV28, the J gene TRBJ1-4; TRBD1 is taken as the D call from the table, unchecked against the DNA. Per germline, CDR1 MDHEN and CDR2 SYDVKM. The CDR3 has 13 amino acids, counting both end residues. The CDR3: CASNGHGMKNCFF.

The chain uses TRBV20-1 and TRBJ1-2; D ambiguous. Germline lookup yields CDR1 DFQATT and CDR2 SNEGSKA (reference sequence). V was shortened by 0 bases and J by 5 bases, with 19 bases between the two germline ends. The CDR3 contains 16 residues. The CDR3 bases are TGCAGTGCTAGAGATTTTAAGGACTCAGGCCGGTATGGCTACACCTTC. Translation gives CSARDFKDSGRYGYTF.

The chain employs TRBV9 and TRBJ2-2; no clear D. Trimming removed 3 bases at V and 5 bases at J, with 14 bases between. The CDR3 contains 15 residues. Per germline, CDR1 SGDLS and CDR2 YYNGEE. The CDR3 bases are TGTGCCAGCAGCGGAACCATACTTGGGACCGGGGAGCTGTTTTTT. This gives the protein CASSGTILGTGELFF.

The chain carries TRBV11-1 and TRBJ1-5, with TRBD1 matching 7 bases. CDR3 size: 14 residues. With 5 bases clipped from V and 7 bases from J, the junction kept 8 bases outside the gene matches. Germline values: CDR1 SGHAT, CDR2 FQDESV (reference sequence). The CDR3, as DNA: TGTGCCAGCAGCCAAAGCAGGGGGGGGCAGCCCCAGCATTTT. It yields the protein CASSQSRGGQPQHF.

This chain joins TRBV7-9 and TRBJ2-1; perhaps TRBD1 as D (5 bases). Germline assignment: CDR1 SEHNR and CDR2 FQNEAQ (reference sequence). V lost 9 bases, J lost 8 bases, and 20 bases lay in between. The CDR3 extends over 14 amino acids. CDR3 loop: CASTGWPQIDEQFF. Written as DNA, the CDR3 is TGTGCCAGTACAGGTTGGCCTCAAATTGATGAGCAGTTCTTC.

V usage is TRBV24-1 and J usage is TRBJ1-2; D possibly corresponds to TRBD1 (5 bases). V was shortened by 6 bases and J by 2 bases, with 6 bases between the two germline ends. This CDR3 comprises 12 residues. Germline CDR1 and CDR2: KGHDR and SFDVKD. The CDR3 protein is CATSPGNYGYTF. As DNA, the CDR3 is TGTGCCACCAGTCCAGGGAACTATGGCTACACCTTC.

This clonotype was found a few times. The CDR3 region is CASSSIAGGLPDTQYF. CDR3 sequence (DNA): TGTGCCAGCAGCTCTATAGCGGGGGGGCTCCCAGATACGCAGTATTTT. J is TRBJ2-3 and V is TRBV7-9, with 11 bases aligning to TRBD2. CDR3 length equals 16 residues. The V and J ends lost 4 bases and 4 bases, in that order; junction bases with no gene match: 7. In germline, CDR1 is SEHNR, CDR2 FQNEAQ (reference sequence). Full variable domain (missing parts from reference TRBV7-9 and TRBJ2-3): DTGVSQNPRHKITKRGQNVTFRCDPISEHNRLYWYRQTLGQGPEFLTYFQNEAQLEKSRLLSDRFSAERPKGSFSTLEIQRTEQGDSAMYLCASSSIAGGLPDTQYFGPGTRLTVL.

This clonotype was seen a few times. This sequence joins TRBV25-1 and TRBJ2-5; perhaps TRBD2 as D (6 bases). There are 16 residues in the CDR3. V lost 1 base and J 0 bases, leaving 12 bases between the germline ends. CDR1 and CDR2 (germline): MGHDK, SYGVNS. The CDR3 nucleotides are TGTGCCAGCAGTGAATTGGGGAGGACGTACCAAGAGACCCAGTACTTC. Its protein product is CASSELGRTYQETQYF.

J is TRBJ2-3 and V is TRBV13; 7 bases align to TRBD1. The germline V gene has CDR1 PRHDT and CDR2 FYEKMQ (reference sequence). The CDR3 is 16 amino acids. With V trimmed by 3 bases and J by 2 bases, 8 bases remained unmatched. CDR3: CASSFTQGWDTDTQYF. For the CDR3, the DNA is TGTGCCAGCAGCTTTACACAGGGGTGGGACACAGATACGCAGTATTTT.